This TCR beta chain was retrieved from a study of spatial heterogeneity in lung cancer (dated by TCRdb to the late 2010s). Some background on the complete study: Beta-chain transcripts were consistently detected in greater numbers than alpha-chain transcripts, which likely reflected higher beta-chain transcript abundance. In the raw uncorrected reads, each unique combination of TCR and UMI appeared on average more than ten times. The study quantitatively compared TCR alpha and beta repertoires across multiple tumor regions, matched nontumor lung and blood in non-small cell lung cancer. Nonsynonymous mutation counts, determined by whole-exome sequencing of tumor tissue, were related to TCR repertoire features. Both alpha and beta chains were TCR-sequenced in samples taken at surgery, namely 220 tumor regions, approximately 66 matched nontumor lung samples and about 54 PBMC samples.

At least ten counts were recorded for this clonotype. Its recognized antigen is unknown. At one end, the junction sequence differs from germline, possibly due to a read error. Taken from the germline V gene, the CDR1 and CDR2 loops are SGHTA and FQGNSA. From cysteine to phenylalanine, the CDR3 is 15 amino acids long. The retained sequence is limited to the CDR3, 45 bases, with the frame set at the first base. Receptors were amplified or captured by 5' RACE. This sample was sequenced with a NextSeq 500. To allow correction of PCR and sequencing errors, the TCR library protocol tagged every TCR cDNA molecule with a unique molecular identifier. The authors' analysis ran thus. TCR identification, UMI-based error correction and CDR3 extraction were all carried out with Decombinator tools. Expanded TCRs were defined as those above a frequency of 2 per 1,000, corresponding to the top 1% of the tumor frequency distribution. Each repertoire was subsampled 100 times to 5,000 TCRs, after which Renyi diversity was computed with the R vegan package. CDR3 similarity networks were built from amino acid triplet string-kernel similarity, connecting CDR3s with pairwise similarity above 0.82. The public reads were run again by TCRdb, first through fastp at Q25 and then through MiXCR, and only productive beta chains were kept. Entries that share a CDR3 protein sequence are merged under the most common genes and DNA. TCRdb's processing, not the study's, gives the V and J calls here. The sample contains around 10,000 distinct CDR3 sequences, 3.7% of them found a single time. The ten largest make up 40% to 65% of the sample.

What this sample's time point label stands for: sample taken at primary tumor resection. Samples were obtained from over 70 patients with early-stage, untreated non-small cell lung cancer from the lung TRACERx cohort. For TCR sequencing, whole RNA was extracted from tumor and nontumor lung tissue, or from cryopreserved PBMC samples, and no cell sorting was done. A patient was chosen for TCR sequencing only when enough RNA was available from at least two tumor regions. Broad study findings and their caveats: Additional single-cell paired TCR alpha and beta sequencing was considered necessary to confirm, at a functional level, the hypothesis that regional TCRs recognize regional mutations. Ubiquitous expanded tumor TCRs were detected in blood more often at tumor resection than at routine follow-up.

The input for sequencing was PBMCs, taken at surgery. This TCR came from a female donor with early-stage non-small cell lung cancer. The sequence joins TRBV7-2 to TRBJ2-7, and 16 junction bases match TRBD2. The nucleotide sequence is TGTGCCAGCAGCCCCCAGGGGGGACTAGCGGGGGGGAACGACTTC. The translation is CASSPQGGLAGGNDF.